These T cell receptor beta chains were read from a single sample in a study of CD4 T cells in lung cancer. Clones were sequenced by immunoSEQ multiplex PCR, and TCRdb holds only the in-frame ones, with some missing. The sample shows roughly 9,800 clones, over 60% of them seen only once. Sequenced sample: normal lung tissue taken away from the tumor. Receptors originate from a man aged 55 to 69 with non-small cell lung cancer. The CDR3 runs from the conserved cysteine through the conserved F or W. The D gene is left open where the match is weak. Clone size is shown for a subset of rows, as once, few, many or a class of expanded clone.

CSVENRGRSTEAFF TGCAGCGTTGAGAACAGGGGAAGGAGCACTGAAGCTTTCTTT - TRBJ1-1 TRBV29-1 TRBD1
CASSQAGLRGAYGYTF TGTGCCAGCAGCCAAGCGGGCCTACGGGGGGCCTATGGCTACACCTTC - TRBJ1-2 TRBV14 -
CASSLVGTSGITDTQYF TGTGCCAGCAGCTTAGTTGGGACTAGCGGGATTACAGATACGCAGTATTTT - TRBJ2-3 TRBV11-2 TRBD2
CASSIGRGNTEAFF TGTGCCAGTAGTATTGGGAGGGGAAACACTGAAGCTTTCTTT - TRBJ1-1 TRBV19 -
CASRDRAFTEAFF TGTGCCAGCAGGGACAGGGCTTTCACTGAAGCTTTCTTT few TRBJ1-1 TRBV6-1 TRBD1
CASSQANREKLFF TGTGCCAGCAGCCAAGCTAACCGTGAAAAACTGTTTTTT - TRBJ1-4 TRBV4-2 -
CASSVRLAGDNEQYF TGTGCCAGCAGCGTCAGACTAGCGGGAGACAACGAGCAGTACTTC - TRBJ2-7 TRBV13 TRBD2
CASSLQGLAGDPYEQYF TGTGCCAGCAGCTTACAGGGACTAGCGGGAGACCCATACGAGCAGTACTTC once TRBJ2-7 TRBV11-2 TRBD2
CASRKAGTSNTGELFF TGCGCCAGCAGAAAAGCCGGGACTAGCAACACCGGGGAGCTGTTTTTT - TRBJ2-2 TRBV5-1 TRBD2
CASSVQGTIETQYF TGTGCCAGCAGCGTCCAGGGAACCATCGAGACCCAGTACTTC - TRBJ2-5 TRBV9 -
CASSLEPGGDGNTIYF TGTGCCAGCAGTTTAGAACCTGGAGGGGATGGAAACACCATATATTTT - TRBJ1-3 TRBV28 -
CASKDTLNTGELFF TGCGCCAGCAAAGACACCTTGAACACCGGGGAGCTGTTTTTT - TRBJ2-2 TRBV10-2 -
CAWRPGHQTHGYTF TGTGCCTGGAGACCGGGACACCAAACCCATGGCTACACCTTC - TRBJ1-2 TRBV30 -
CASSLAGMEETQYF TGTGCCAGCAGCTTGGCGGGAATGGAAGAGACCCAGTACTTC - TRBJ2-5 TRBV5-4 -
CASSLIDRVGGEQFF TGTGCCAGCAGCTTAATTGACAGGGTCGGGGGTGAGCAGTTCTTC - TRBJ2-1 TRBV7-3 -
CASSPIMNTEAFF TGTGCCAGCAGCCCTATAATGAACACTGAAGCTTTCTTT few TRBJ1-1 TRBV28 -
CASRGVSNTGELFF TGCGCCAGCAGAGGGGTATCGAACACCGGGGAGCTGTTTTTT once TRBJ2-2 TRBV4-1 -
CASSLTGKLTEAFF TGTGCCAGCAGTTTGACAGGGAAGTTGACTGAAGCTTTCTTT - TRBJ1-1 TRBV28 TRBD1
CASSQGTGDYGYTF TGTGCCAGCAGCCAGGGGACAGGCGATTATGGCTACACCTTC - TRBJ1-2 TRBV16 TRBD1
CASSLAPTSGSREQFF TGCGCCAGCAGCTTGGCCCCTACTAGCGGGAGCCGTGAGCAGTTCTTC - TRBJ2-1 TRBV5-1 TRBD2
CASSVGLHNEQFF TGTGCCAGCAGTGTGGGCCTCCACAATGAGCAGTTCTTC - TRBJ2-1 TRBV6-4 -
CASSEALGTGGASGGYTF TGTGCCAGCAGTGAAGCGCTTGGGACAGGGGGCGCTTCGGGTGGCTACACCTTC - TRBJ1-2 TRBV2 TRBD1
CASSSGQNPTGELFF TGTGCCAGCAGTTCGGGACAGAACCCCACCGGGGAGCTGTTTTTT - TRBJ2-2 TRBV28 TRBD1
CAVGAVTGELFF TGTGCCGTGGGGGCGGTCACCGGGGAGCTGTTTTTT - TRBJ2-2 TRBV6-6 -
CASSYGGRAYNEQFF TGTGCCAGCAGTTACGGCGGGAGGGCCTACAATGAGCAGTTCTTC - TRBJ2-1 TRBV6-5 TRBD2
CASSPDSLEQYF TGTGCCAGCAGCCCAGACTCCCTCGAGCAGTACTTC - TRBJ2-7 TRBV7-3 -
CASSPTSGSSYEQYF TGTGCCAGCAGCCCTACTAGCGGGAGTAGCTACGAGCAGTACTTC - TRBJ2-7 TRBV14 TRBD2